Following are 32 T cell receptor beta chains from one sample sequenced in a study of T cell responses to AZD1222 COVID-19 vaccine. Sequencing was performed with immunoSEQ multiplex PCR; in TCRdb, only in-frame clones are kept and a portion is missing. The repertoire consists of around 170,000 clones, with approximately 91% occurring once and the leading ten covering roughly 0.99%. This specimen consisted of peripheral blood, obtained on day 0 of AZD1222 vaccination. These receptor sequences come from an adult in good health.

V gene TRBV11-2 combines with J gene TRBJ2-1; D might be TRBD2 (6 bases). CDR3 length equals 13 residues. The V gene's germline CDR1 is SGHAT and CDR2 FQNNGV. Trimming left V 5 bases short and J 7 bases short, with 12 bases between. The CDR3: CASSPIGGNEQFF. In nucleotides, the CDR3 is TGTGCCAGCAGCCCCATCGGGGGAAATGAGCAGTTCTTC.

V and J are TRBV7-9 and TRBJ2-1; 7 bases match TRBD2. This CDR3 contains 14 residues. Germline loops: CDR1 SEHNR, CDR2 FQNEAQ (reference sequence). V trimming: 4 bases; J trimming: 5 bases; junction bases outside the gene matches: 5. The CDR3 reads CASSSVAGDNEQFF. CDR3 in DNA: TGTGCCAGCAGCTCGGTAGCGGGCGACAATGAGCAGTTCTTC.

The rearrangement links TRBV4-1 to TRBJ2-3; the D is unclear. Germline CDR1 MGHRA, CDR2 YSYEKL. This CDR3 spans 13 amino acids. The V end was cut by 4 bases, the J end by 3 bases, with 8 bases between. The CDR3 sequence is CASSPGRTDTQYF. The CDR3, as DNA: TGCGCCAGCAGCCCTGGAAGGACAGATACGCAGTATTTT.

The gene calls are TRBV5-5 and TRBJ2-7, with D perhaps matching TRBD1 (6 bases). Trimming removed 4 bases at V and 4 bases at J, with 18 bases between. This CDR3 contains 15 residues. The germline V gene has CDR1 SGHKS and CDR2 YYEKEE (reference sequence). This chain's CDR3 is CASSPTGPSLYEQYF. The CDR3 coding sequence is TGTGCCAGCAGCCCGACAGGTCCTAGTCTGTACGAGCAGTACTTC.

This clone has just one count. The chain employs TRBV7-9 and TRBJ1-5, with 7 bases aligning to TRBD1. Germline CDR1 reads SEHNR; CDR2 reads FQNEAQ (reference sequence). This CDR3 has 17 amino acids. V lost 5 bases, J lost 4 bases, and 14 bases stayed unmatched. CDR3 sequence reads: CASSETGEKRINQPQHF. The CDR3 nucleotides are TGTGCCAGCAGCGAAACAGGGGAAAAAAGGATTAATCAGCCCCAGCATTTT.

V gene TRBV10-2 combines with J gene TRBJ2-7; 13 nucleotides match TRBD2. The CDR3 extends over 18 amino acids. Losses at the gene ends were 5 bases for V and 0 bases for J; bases not matched to a gene: 10. Germline CDR1 is WSHSY and CDR2 is SAAADI. CDR3 region: CASSTGTSGTGRSYEQYF. The CDR3 nucleotides read TGCGCCAGCAGTACCGGGACTAGCGGGACCGGGCGCTCCTACGAGCAGTACTTC.

For the CDR3, the DNA is TGTGCCAGCAGCCCCCCGTGGACGGGTGCCAACGAGCAGTACTTC. Translation gives CASSPPWTGANEQYF. The chain joins TRBV5-4 to TRBJ2-7; D gene ambiguous. Germline V gene sequence: CDR1 SGHNT, CDR2 YYREEE (reference sequence). V was clipped by 4 bases and J by 5 bases, with 19 bases between them. The length of the CDR3 is 15 residues.

This clone was counted a few times. The chain joins TRBV28 to TRBJ1-6; D is possibly TRBD1 (5 bases). The CDR3 sequence is 17 residues long. Germline V CDR1 and CDR2: MDHEN, SYDVKM. The V end was cut by 0 bases, the J end by 8 bases, with 17 bases between. CDR3 loop: CASSLWLGPMGDSPLHF. Written as DNA, the CDR3 is TGTGCCAGCAGTTTATGGTTGGGGCCAATGGGGGATTCACCCCTCCACTTT.

The chain combines TRBV10-1 with TRBJ1-4, with TRBD1 matching 9 bases. Germline V gene lookup returns CDR1 WNHNN and CDR2 SYGVQD (reference sequence). The CDR3 contains 21 residues. J was trimmed by 2 bases and V by 0 bases; bases with no gene match: 16. In nucleotides, the CDR3 is TGCGCCAGCAGTGAGTCGACTCTTTTCCCCCACAGGGGGCCGACTAATGAAAAACTGTTTTTT. The encoded protein is CASSESTLFPHRGPTNEKLFF.

The chain carries TRBV5-1 and TRBJ2-4; D is tentatively TRBD1 or TRBD2 (6 bases each). The germline CDR1 and CDR2 sequences are SGHRS and YFSETQ. The CDR3 is 15 amino acids. The V end was cut by 1 base, the J end by 7 bases, with 15 bases between. In DNA, the CDR3 is TGCGCCAGCAGCTTGTCCGAGGGGGGCCTGAACATTCAGTACTTC. Translated: CASSLSEGGLNIQYF.

This sequence joins TRBV19 and TRBJ1-1; D unresolved. Germline V gene data show CDR1 as LNHDA and CDR2 as SQIVND (reference sequence). Trimming stripped 4 bases from V and 1 base from J, with 13 bases between. CDR3 length: 15 amino acids. The CDR3 DNA reads TGTGCCAGTAGTACCCCCGCGGAGGGGAACACTGAAGCTTTCTTT. Encoded protein: CASSTPAEGNTEAFF.

The rearrangement links TRBV23-1 to TRBJ2-1; 9 bases match TRBD1. TRBV23-1 is an ORF for which the function is uncertain. Trimming took 9 bases from V and 4 from J; bases not matched to a gene: 10. The CDR3 is 15 residues long. The CDR3 bases are TGCGCCAGTTCGCTCGCGGGACAGGGTTACAATGAGCAGTTCTTC. Amino acids: CASSLAGQGYNEQFF.

This clone has a handful of counts. The chain joins TRBV6-5 to TRBJ1-3; D is unclear. Germline values: CDR1 MNHEY, CDR2 SVGAGI. The length of the CDR3 is 12 residues. Trimming removed 6 bases at V and 3 bases at J, with 6 bases between. In nucleotides, the CDR3 is TGTGCCAGCAGGGCCGGTGGAAACACCATATATTTT. Its protein product is CASRAGGNTIYF.

This clone was counted a single time. The chain uses TRBV18 and TRBJ1-1; 9 bases are shared with TRBD1. This CDR3 contains 16 residues. Germline CDR1 is KGHSH and CDR2 is LQKENI. J lost 4 bases, V lost 3 bases, and 9 bases had no gene match. The CDR3: CASSPGPGQGGTEAFF. In DNA form, the CDR3 reads TGTGCCAGCTCACCCGGTCCGGGACAGGGAGGCACTGAAGCTTTCTTT.

This chain connects TRBV6-5 to TRBJ2-7, with a tentative D call TRBD1 (5 bases). The V gene's germline CDR1 is MNHEY and CDR2 SVGAGI. V was shortened by 2 bases and J by 0 bases, with 8 bases between the two germline ends. This CDR3 has 14 amino acids. The chain's CDR3 is CASSYTDTSYEQYF. In DNA, the CDR3 is TGTGCCAGCAGTTACACGGACACCTCCTACGAGCAGTACTTC.

The count of this clone is one. This chain joins TRBV9 and TRBJ1-2, with 7 bases identical to TRBD1. The germline V gene has CDR1 SGDLS and CDR2 YYNGEE. The CDR3 contains 16 residues. Trimming cost V 3 bases and J 0 bases; bases outside gene matches: 8. The CDR3 sequence: CASSAITGEANYGYTF. As DNA, the CDR3 is TGTGCCAGCAGCGCGATAACAGGGGAAGCTAACTATGGCTACACCTTC. Combining the CDR3 with reference TRBV9 and TRBJ1-2 gives the whole variable domain DSGVTQTPKHLITATGQRVTLRCSPRSGDLSVYWYQQSLDQGLQFLIQYYNGEERAKGNILERFSAQQFPDLHSELNLSSLELGDSALYFCASSAITGEANYGYTFGSGTRLTVV.

This chain links TRBV7-2 with TRBJ2-3; 15 bases align to TRBD2. The germline V gene has CDR1 SGHTA and CDR2 FQGNSA. The CDR3 runs 18 residues. Losses at the gene ends were 3 bases for V and 2 bases for J; bases not matched to a gene: 6. CDR3 amino acids: CASSLYGLAGGPTDTQYF. The CDR3 coding sequence is TGTGCCAGCAGCTTGTACGGACTAGCGGGGGGGCCCACAGATACGCAGTATTTT.

This rearrangement joins TRBV5-8 to TRBJ1-1, with D perhaps matching TRBD1 (5 bases). V was clipped by 1 base and J by 3 bases, with 10 bases between them. The germline gives CDR1 SGHTS, CDR2 YDEGEE. This CDR3 comprises 14 residues. The chain's CDR3 is CASSLWGVDTEAFF. As DNA, the CDR3 is TGTGCCAGCAGCTTGTGGGGGGTTGACACTGAAGCTTTCTTT.

The chain employs TRBV29-1 and TRBJ1-2; 7 bases match TRBD1. Germline CDR1 is SQVTM and CDR2 is ANQGSEA. V lost 7 bases to trimming and J lost 4 bases; unmatched junction nucleotides: 9. The CDR3 has 13 residues. CDR3: CSGKEGASYGYTF. CDR3 nucleotide sequence: TGCAGCGGTAAAGAGGGGGCGAGCTATGGCTACACCTTC.

This rearrangement joins TRBV7-8 to TRBJ2-1; 8 bases are a match to TRBD2. Germline V gene lookup returns CDR1 SGHVS and CDR2 FQNEAQ. Germline trimming cut 3 bases from V and 4 bases from J; bases unmatched to any gene: 11. CDR3 length equals 17 residues. CDR3 nucleotides: TGTGCCAGCAGCTTGGACGGACTAGCTCGGTTTTACAATGAGCAGTTCTTC. It is translated as CASSLDGLARFYNEQFF.

The chain joins TRBV7-9 to TRBJ1-4; 9 bases align to TRBD1. The junction had 11 bases not matched to a gene; V was cut back by 4 bases and J by 8 bases. This CDR3 has 16 residues. Germline values: CDR1 SEHNR, CDR2 FQNEAQ (reference sequence). CDR3 nucleotide sequence: TGTGCCAGCAGCTCAACAGGGGGCGCCTTGGACGAAAAACTGTTTTTT. Its protein product is CASSSTGGALDEKLFF. Using reference TRBV7-9 and TRBJ1-4 for the parts outside the CDR3, the full variable domain is DTGVSQNPRHKITKRGQNVTFRCDPISEHNRLYWYRQTLGQGPEFLTYFQNEAQLEKSRLLSDRFSAERPKGSFSTLEIQRTEQGDSAMYLCASSSTGGALDEKLFFGSGTQLSVL.

This clone was counted a single time. This rearrangement joins TRBV28 to TRBJ2-7; 7 bases align to TRBD1. The V and J ends lost 5 bases and 3 bases, in that order; junction bases with no gene match: 10. Germline CDR1 reads MDHEN; CDR2 reads SYDVKM. The CDR3 loop spans 15 amino acids. The CDR3 DNA reads TGTGCCAGCAGTACTTACGGGACAGTTCACTACGAGCAGTACTTC. The encoded protein is CASSTYGTVHYEQYF.

This clone is a singleton in its sample. This sequence joins TRBV11-2 and TRBJ2-3; TRBD1 might be the D (5 bases). The CDR3 extends over 15 amino acids. Between the trimmed V and J ends, which lost 4 bases and 5 bases, there was a span of 16 bases. Germline V gives CDR1 SGHAT, CDR2 FQNNGV. CDR3 bases: TGTGCCAGCAGCTCTACACCAGGGTCCAGAGATACGCAGTATTTT. Protein sequence: CASSSTPGSRDTQYF.

The V and J genes are TRBV11-2 and TRBJ2-3, with D possibly being TRBD2 (7 bases). V lost 2 bases, J lost 4 bases, and 13 bases lay in between. CDR3 size: 15 residues. The V gene's germline CDR1 is SGHAT and CDR2 FQNNGV. The DNA for the CDR3 is TGTGCCAGCAGCTTACGAGAAGGGGGGGCAGATACGCAGTATTTT. Its protein is CASSLREGGADTQYF.

The V call is TRBV27, the J call TRBJ1-5, with TRBD1 as a possible D gene (6 bases). With 6 bases removed from V and 2 bases from J, the gap between germline ends came to 14 bases. CDR1 is MNHEY and CDR2 is SMNVEV in the germline V gene (reference sequence). The CDR3 extends over 15 amino acids. The CDR3 region has the DNA TGTGCCAGCAGCTCAGACAGGTTCCGCAATCAGCCCCAGCATTTT. This translates into CASSSDRFRNQPQHF.

The chain is built from TRBV4-1 and TRBJ1-6; D might be TRBD1 (6 bases). V was clipped by 3 bases and J by 9 bases, with 12 bases between them. The CDR3 is made up of 14 amino acids. Germline CDR1 reads MGHRA; CDR2 reads YSYEKL. CDR3 region: CASSHGQPLSPLHF. DNA of the CDR3: TGCGCCAGCAGCCATGGACAGCCCCTTTCACCCCTCCACTTT.

The rearrangement links TRBV9 to TRBJ1-2, with 7 bases fitting TRBD1. J lost 4 bases, V lost 3 bases, and 6 bases had no gene match. CDR1 SGDLS and CDR2 YYNGEE come from the germline V gene. The CDR3 contains 14 residues. The CDR3 DNA is TGTGCCAGCAGCGCCCGGACAGGCGCCTATGGCTACACCTTC. Protein sequence: CASSARTGAYGYTF.

The chain links TRBV7-8 to TRBJ1-2, with TRBD1 identical over 7 bases. The CDR3 spans 12 residues. The germline V gene has CDR1 SGHVS and CDR2 FQNEAQ. Unmatched junction bases numbered 4, after V lost 10 bases and J lost 2 bases. The CDR3 here is CATQQGNYGYTF. CDR3 in DNA: TGTGCCACCCAACAGGGGAACTATGGCTACACCTTC.

This clone was counted once. The chain combines TRBV4-2 with TRBJ1-2; unclear D gene. The ends were cut back, 1 base at V and 7 bases at J, with 7 bases in the middle. The CDR3 covers 12 residues. Looked up from germline, CDR1 is LGHNA and CDR2 is YNFKEQ. CDR3 sequence reads: CASSQVAVGYTF. The DNA for the CDR3 is TGTGCCAGCAGCCAAGTGGCAGTTGGCTACACCTTC.

The V gene is TRBV3-1 (or the pseudogene TRBV3-2), the J gene TRBJ1-6; D call uncertain. The germline V gene has CDR1 LGHDT and CDR2 YNNKEL (reference sequence). The germline V and J ends were trimmed by 2 bases and 9 bases, with 14 bases remaining between them. The CDR3 length is 15 residues. In DNA form, the CDR3 reads TGTGCCAGCAGCCAAAAGGACGGGAGAGGTTCACCCCTCCACTTT. Amino acid sequence: CASSQKDGRGSPLHF.

This clone was seen once. The rearrangement joins TRBV28 to TRBJ1-1; weak D call: TRBD1 (5 bases). V was shortened by 2 bases and J by 4 bases, with 20 bases between the two germline ends. The CDR3 is 17 amino acids. The germline CDR1 and CDR2 sequences are MDHEN and SYDVKM. For the CDR3, the DNA is TGTGCCAGCAGTTTACGGCAGGGAGCATGGGAACTCACTGAAGCTTTCTTT. This sequence encodes CASSLRQGAWELTEAFF.

V usage is TRBV5-6 and J usage is TRBJ1-4; TRBD1 agrees at 7 bases. The V gene's germline CDR1 is SGHDT and CDR2 YYEEEE. The CDR3 has 17 amino acids. Unmatched junction bases numbered 11, after V lost 3 bases and J lost 3 bases. The CDR3 spells CASSSTGWGGANEKLFF. CDR3 DNA sequence: TGTGCCAGCAGCTCGACAGGGTGGGGTGGTGCTAATGAAAAACTGTTTTTT.